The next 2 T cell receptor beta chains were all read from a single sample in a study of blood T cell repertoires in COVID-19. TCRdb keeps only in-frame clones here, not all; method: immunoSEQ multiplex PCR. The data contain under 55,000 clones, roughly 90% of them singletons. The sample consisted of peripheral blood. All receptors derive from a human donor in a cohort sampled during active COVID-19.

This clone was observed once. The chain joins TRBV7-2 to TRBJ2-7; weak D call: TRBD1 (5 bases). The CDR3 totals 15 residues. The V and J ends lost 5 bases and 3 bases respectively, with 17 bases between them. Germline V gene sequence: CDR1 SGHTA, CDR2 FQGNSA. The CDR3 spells CASSPMVGQGYEQYF. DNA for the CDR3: TGTGCCAGCAGCCCCATGGTGGGGCAGGGCTACGAGCAGTACTTC. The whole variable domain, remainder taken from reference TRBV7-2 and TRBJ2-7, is GAGVSQSPSNKVTEKGKDVELRCDPISGHTALYWYRQSLGQGLEFLIYFQGNSAPDKSGLPSDRFSAERTGGSVSTLTIQRTQQEDSAVYLCASSPMVGQGYEQYFGPGTRLTVT.

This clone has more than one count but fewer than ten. The CDR3 protein is CASNLSPTGELFF. The CDR3 DNA follows: TGTGCCAGCAACCTTAGTCCCACCGGGGAGCTGTTTTTT. The chain couples TRBV3-1 (or the pseudogene TRBV3-2) to TRBJ2-2; D unresolved. CDR1 is LGHDT, CDR2 YNNKEL, per germline (reference sequence). V was cut by 7 bases and J by 4 bases, with 10 bases left in between. The CDR3 has 13 amino acids.